The 32 T cell receptor beta chains given below trace back to one sample, sequenced in a study of blood T cell repertoires in COVID-19. Profiled with immunoSEQ multiplex PCR; TCRdb holds only in-frame clones, not every one. The table lists more than 250,000 clones, roughly 89% of them singletons. Sequencing was done on a sample of PBMCs or T cells enriched from blood (not recorded which). The receptors here all came from a woman aged 18-29 years with acute COVID-19.

The CDR3 DNA follows: TGTGCCAGCAGCCAAGAATCGGGACAGGCGAACTCCTACGAGCAGTACTTC. Residues: CASSQESGQANSYEQYF. The chain uses TRBV14 and TRBJ2-7, with 8 bases that match TRBD1. Germline V gives CDR1 SGHDN, CDR2 FVKESK. With V trimmed by 0 bases and J by 0 bases, 7 bases remained unmatched. This CDR3 region has 17 residues.

V usage is TRBV5-1 and J usage is TRBJ2-3; no clear D. Germline lookup yields CDR1 SGHRS and CDR2 YFSETQ. Trimming stripped 4 bases from V and 4 bases from J, with 7 bases between. The length of the CDR3 is 12 residues. CDR3: CASSKLSDTQYF. In DNA form, the CDR3 reads TGCGCCAGCAGCAAATTATCAGATACGCAGTATTTT.

J is TRBJ2-7 and V is TRBV10-3, with 8 bases lining up with TRBD1. Germline CDR1 is ENHRY and CDR2 is SYGVKD. This CDR3 has 13 amino acids. After removal of 6 bases from V and 5 bases from J, the junction contained 6 bases not matched to a gene. Here the CDR3 reads CAIRSGDRNEQYF. The CDR3 bases are TGTGCCATCAGGTCGGGGGACAGGAACGAGCAGTACTTC.

V gene TRBV19 combines with J gene TRBJ2-3, with 7 bases matching TRBD1. This CDR3 has 16 residues. The germline V gene encodes CDR1 LNHDA and CDR2 SQIVND (reference sequence). Trimming cost V 4 bases and J 6 bases; bases outside gene matches: 13. CDR3 sequence reads: CASSSPTGSLGDTQYF. The CDR3 region has the DNA TGTGCCAGTAGTAGCCCGACAGGGTCCTTGGGGGATACGCAGTATTTT.

This clone was seen just once. The V and J genes are TRBV3-1 (or the pseudogene TRBV3-2) and TRBJ1-4; 7 nucleotides align to TRBD1. V dropped 4 bases and J dropped 4; count of bases not matched to a gene: 12. Germline loops: CDR1 LGHDT, CDR2 YNNKEL (reference sequence). The CDR3 totals 17 residues. CDR3 sequence (DNA): TGTGCCAGCAGCCGCAGGCGCCCGGGACAGTATAATGAAAAACTGTTTTTT. Translating it yields CASSRRRPGQYNEKLFF.

This clone was counted once. This chain links TRBV12-3 or TRBV12-4 with TRBJ2-2; D is ambiguous. The ends were cut back, 2 bases at V and 3 bases at J, with 4 bases in the middle. CDR3 length: 13 residues. In nucleotides, the CDR3 is TGTGCCAGCAGTTTATCGGACACCGGGGAGCTGTTTTTT. This codes for CASSLSDTGELFF.

Concerning this clone itself: Other DNA sequences in this specimen translate into the identical CDR3. The chain carries TRBV4-1 and TRBJ2-5; D is unresolved. Deletions cut 3 bases from V and 2 bases from J, with 7 bases between. The CDR3 is 13 residues long. Germline CDR1 MGHRA, CDR2 YSYEKL. CDR3 sequence reads: CASSQGQQETQYF. The CDR3 bases are TGCGCCAGCAGCCAGGGCCAGCAAGAGACCCAGTACTTC.

This chain joins TRBV7-8 and TRBJ2-5, with 8 bases that match TRBD1. V trimming: 5 bases; J trimming: 5 bases; junction bases outside the gene matches: 4. Germline assignment: CDR1 SGHVS and CDR2 FQNEAQ. CDR3 length: 13 residues. CDR3 nucleotides: TGTGCCAGCAGCACGGACAGGGCGGAGACCCAGTACTTC. Protein product: CASSTDRAETQYF.

CDR3 residues: CASSRQGGNQPQHF. The DNA for the CDR3 is TGTGCCAGCAGTAGACAGGGCGGTAATCAGCCCCAGCATTTT. The chain uses TRBV6-5 and TRBJ1-5; 7 bases match TRBD1. Trimming took 5 bases from V and 4 from J; bases not matched to a gene: 5. Germline lookup yields CDR1 MNHEY and CDR2 SVGAGI. This CDR3 is built from 14 residues.

This clone came up once. CDR3 in amino acids: CASSTGTGIQPQHF. Written as DNA, the CDR3 is TGTGCCAGCAGTACAGGGACAGGGATTCAGCCCCAGCATTTT. The chain couples TRBV6-2 or TRBV6-3 to TRBJ1-5, with 9 bases lining up with TRBD1. V shed 5 bases, J shed 6 bases, and the junction held 5 bases outside the gene matches. Germline values: CDR1 MNHEY, CDR2 SVGEGT. There are 14 residues in the CDR3.

Turning to this clone: The same CDR3 can be traced to other DNA sequences in this sample. The J gene is TRBJ1-3, the V gene TRBV28; tentative D call: TRBD1 (5 bases). V was cut by 6 bases and J by 1 base, with 7 bases left in between. The V gene's germline CDR1 is MDHEN and CDR2 SYDVKM. This CDR3 spans 13 amino acids. The CDR3 DNA sequence: TGTGCCAGCAGAAGGGGATCTGGAAACACCATATATTTT. It translates to CASRRGSGNTIYF.

The chain carries TRBV6-5 and TRBJ2-1, with 9 bases matching TRBD1. V lost 6 bases, J lost 7 bases, and 7 bases stayed unmatched. The germline CDR1 and CDR2 sequences are MNHEY and SVGAGI. The CDR3 spans 14 residues. The CDR3 region is CASRGRDRANEQFF. The CDR3 nucleotides are TGTGCCAGCAGGGGGAGGGACAGGGCAAATGAGCAGTTCTTC.

The chain links TRBV27 to TRBJ2-6; no clear D. V lost 7 bases to trimming and J lost 0 bases, with 7 bases between them. Germline V gene lookup returns CDR1 MNHEY and CDR2 SMNVEV (reference sequence). CDR3 size: 14 residues. CDR3 protein: CASTYVSGANVLTF. In DNA form, the CDR3 reads TGTGCCAGCACCTATGTCTCTGGGGCCAACGTCCTGACTTTC.

The chain has TRBV29-1 and TRBJ2-3, with D uncertain. The CDR3 has 15 amino acids. V lost 3 bases, J lost 1 base, and 14 bases lay in between. Germline CDR1 reads SQVTM; CDR2 reads ANQGSEA. DNA for the CDR3: TGCAGCGTTGAGAGTCAGCGCCTGGGCACAGATACGCAGTATTTT. It yields the protein CSVESQRLGTDTQYF.

This chain connects TRBV28 to TRBJ1-2, with D tentatively TRBD1 (5 bases). The germline V gene encodes CDR1 MDHEN and CDR2 SYDVKM. The V and J ends lost 11 bases and 8 bases respectively, with 12 bases between them. The CDR3 contains 10 residues. The CDR3 loop reads CASGRGGYTF. In DNA form, the CDR3 reads TGTGCCTCCGGAAGGGGAGGCTACACCTTC.

CDR3 region: CASSPPNTYEQYF. The CDR3 DNA reads TGTGCCAGCTCACCTCCAAACACCTACGAGCAGTACTTC. The chain carries TRBV18 and TRBJ2-7; no clear D. Germline V lookup: CDR1 KGHSH, CDR2 LQKENI. V was pared by 3 bases and J by 2 bases, with 8 bases between. The length of the CDR3 is 13 residues.

About this clone: In the same sample, other DNA sequences code for this CDR3. This chain's CDR3 is CASSLQTSYEQYF. In DNA form, the CDR3 reads TGTGCCAGCAGCTTGCAGACTAGCTACGAGCAGTACTTC. The chain uses TRBV11-2 and TRBJ2-7; tentatively, D is TRBD2 (6 bases). Germline loops: CDR1 SGHAT, CDR2 FQNNGV. This CDR3 is built from 13 residues. Between the trimmed V and J ends, which lost 3 bases and 3 bases, there was a span of 9 bases. Based on the CDR3 plus reference TRBV11-2 and TRBJ2-7, the full variable domain is EAGVAQSPRYKIIEKRQSVAFWCNPISGHATLYWYQQILGQGPKLLIQFQNNGVVDDSQLPKDRFSAERLKGVDSTLKIQPAKLEDSAVYLCASSLQTSYEQYFGPGTRLTVT.

V usage is TRBV28 and J usage is TRBJ2-1; 8 nucleotides align to TRBD1. The CDR3 is 15 residues long. J lost 12 bases, V lost 5 bases, and 15 bases had no gene match. Per the germline V gene, CDR1 is MDHEN and CDR2 is SYDVKM. Written as DNA, the CDR3 is TGTGCCAGCAGTGCAGGGGGCGCCCAGCCGAGGGGGCAGTTCTTC. Protein: CASSAGGAQPRGQFF.

The chain is built from TRBV6-2 or TRBV6-3 and TRBJ2-1; D call uncertain. Germline V gene data show CDR1 as MNHEY and CDR2 as SVGEGT. CDR3 length: 14 residues. The V and J ends lost 0 bases and 6 bases respectively, with 9 bases between them. For the CDR3, the DNA is TGTGCCAGCAGTTACTCCTCCCCCCGCAATGAGCAGTTCTTC. It is translated as CASSYSSPRNEQFF.

The chain is built from TRBV16 and TRBJ2-3; the match to TRBD1 covers 8 bases. This CDR3 is built from 16 residues. V shed 2 bases and J 0 bases; nucleotides not matched to a gene: 4. Germline loops: CDR1 KGHSY, CDR2 FQNENV. For the CDR3, the DNA is TGTGCCAGCAGCCAAAGCAGGGGGCTTAGCACAGATACGCAGTATTTT. Translation gives CASSQSRGLSTDTQYF.

The chain has TRBV19 and TRBJ1-2; 7 bases fit TRBD1. J was trimmed by 0 bases and V by 6 bases; bases with no gene match: 10. In germline, CDR1 is LNHDA, CDR2 SQIVND (reference sequence). The CDR3 covers 16 residues. CDR3 coding DNA: TGTGCCAGTAGAAACCAGGGGGGCATTGCTAACTATGGCTACACCTTC. Amino acids: CASRNQGGIANYGYTF.

The chain carries TRBV5-1 and TRBJ1-1, with TRBD1 identical over 7 bases. V gave up 0 bases and J gave up 6 bases; unmatched junction bases: 5. This CDR3 comprises 14 residues. Germline CDR1 SGHRS, CDR2 YFSETQ. CDR3 bases: TGCGCCAGCAGCTTGGGAGGGGGCGGTTCTGAAGCTTTCTTT. Translating gives CASSLGGGGSEAFF.

The chain links TRBV29-1 to TRBJ2-1; 14 bases are a match to TRBD2. The CDR3 has 16 amino acids. Germline CDR1 and CDR2: SQVTM and ANQGSEA. The junction had 7 bases not matched to a gene; V was cut back by 6 bases and J by 3 bases. In DNA, the CDR3 is TGCAGCGTGGAGGAAGGGACTAGCGGGAGCTACAATGAGCAGTTCTTC. The encoded protein is CSVEEGTSGSYNEQFF.

This chain uses TRBV19 with TRBJ2-7; the match to TRBD2 covers 8 bases. The V segment lost 1 base and the J segment 2 bases; nucleotides outside the gene matches: 7. CDR1 is LNHDA, CDR2 SQIVND, per germline (reference sequence). The CDR3 is 16 residues long. CDR3 loop: CASSIGVREAPYEQYF. The DNA of the CDR3 is TGTGCCAGTAGTATAGGGGTGCGGGAGGCCCCCTACGAGCAGTACTTC.

The chain uses TRBV5-1 and TRBJ1-1; 9 bases are a match to TRBD1. CDR1 SGHRS and CDR2 YFSETQ come from the germline V gene. The CDR3 loop spans 14 amino acids. J lost 7 bases, V lost 0 bases, and 4 bases had no gene match. CDR3 amino acids: CASSLAGTGFEAFF. The CDR3 bases are TGCGCCAGCAGCTTGGCCGGGACAGGGTTTGAAGCTTTCTTT.

This chain connects TRBV29-1 to TRBJ2-3, with 9 positions matching TRBD1. CDR1 SQVTM and CDR2 ANQGSEA come from the germline V gene. Trimming cost V 5 bases and J 4 bases; bases outside gene matches: 10. The CDR3 sequence is 15 residues long. This chain's CDR3 is CSVSGDRENSDTQYF. Written as DNA, the CDR3 is TGCAGCGTTTCTGGGGACAGGGAGAACTCAGATACGCAGTATTTT.

CDR3 sequence (DNA): TGTGCCAGCAGCTTAGCAGGGGCCCGCTCTGGAAACACCATATATTTT. It yields the protein CASSLAGARSGNTIYF. The chain joins TRBV7-2 to TRBJ1-3; possibly TRBD1 for D (5 bases). CDR1 and CDR2 from the germline V gene are SGHTA and FQGNSA. Trimming took 0 bases from V and 0 from J, leaving 9 bases between them. The CDR3 has 16 residues.

The rearrangement joins TRBV9 to TRBJ2-1, with 7 nucleotides matching TRBD2. The CDR3 spans 16 residues. Germline trimming cut 0 bases from V and 2 bases from J; bases unmatched to any gene: 5. CDR1 is SGDLS and CDR2 is YYNGEE in the germline V gene. The CDR3 DNA sequence: TGTGCCAGCAGCGTAGTAATGGGAGGGGCCTACAATGAGCAGTTCTTC. Translating gives CASSVVMGGAYNEQFF.

The chain combines TRBV7-9 with TRBJ1-2; 8 nucleotides line up with TRBD1. The germline V gene has CDR1 SEHNR and CDR2 FQNEAQ (reference sequence). V lost 0 bases and J lost 6; bases outside the gene matches: 9. The CDR3 consists of 16 residues. CDR3 residues: CASSLALQGAGDGYTF. CDR3 nucleotides: TGTGCCAGCAGCTTAGCCCTCCAGGGGGCTGGGGATGGCTACACCTTC.

The chain carries TRBV5-1 and TRBJ2-7; TRBD1 might be the D (5 bases). The V gene's germline CDR1 is SGHRS and CDR2 YFSETQ. The CDR3 runs 18 residues. The V end was cut by 2 bases, the J end by 2 bases, with 23 bases between. The CDR3 spells CASSFRFNPGQSPYEQYF. The CDR3 region has the DNA TGCGCCAGCAGCTTTCGGTTTAACCCCGGACAAAGCCCCTACGAGCAGTACTTC. Full variable domain (outside the CDR3, taken from reference TRBV5-1 and TRBJ2-7): KAGVTQTPRYLIKTRGQQVTLSCSPISGHRSVSWYQQTPGQGLQFLFEYFSETQRNKGNFPGRFSGRQFSNSRSEMNVSTLELGDSALYLCASSFRFNPGQSPYEQYFGPGTRLTVT.

The DNA of the CDR3 is TGTGCCAGCAGCTTAGAGAGGACAGATACGCAGTATTTT. Its protein is CASSLERTDTQYF. This chain joins TRBV7-8 and TRBJ2-3; no reliable D call. The CDR3 extends over 13 amino acids. V lost 1 base, J lost 3 bases, and 5 bases lay in between. Germline CDR1 and CDR2: SGHVS and FQNEAQ.

The chain has TRBV4-1 and TRBJ2-7; the D gene is possibly TRBD2 (6 bases). The CDR3 length is 16 residues. Trimming removed 5 bases at V and 4 bases at J, with 21 bases between. Germline V gene sequence: CDR1 MGHRA, CDR2 YSYEKL. The CDR3 here is CASSYETSRGRYEQYF. CDR3 DNA sequence: TGCGCCAGCAGCTACGAAACTTCGCGGGGACGTTACGAGCAGTACTTC.